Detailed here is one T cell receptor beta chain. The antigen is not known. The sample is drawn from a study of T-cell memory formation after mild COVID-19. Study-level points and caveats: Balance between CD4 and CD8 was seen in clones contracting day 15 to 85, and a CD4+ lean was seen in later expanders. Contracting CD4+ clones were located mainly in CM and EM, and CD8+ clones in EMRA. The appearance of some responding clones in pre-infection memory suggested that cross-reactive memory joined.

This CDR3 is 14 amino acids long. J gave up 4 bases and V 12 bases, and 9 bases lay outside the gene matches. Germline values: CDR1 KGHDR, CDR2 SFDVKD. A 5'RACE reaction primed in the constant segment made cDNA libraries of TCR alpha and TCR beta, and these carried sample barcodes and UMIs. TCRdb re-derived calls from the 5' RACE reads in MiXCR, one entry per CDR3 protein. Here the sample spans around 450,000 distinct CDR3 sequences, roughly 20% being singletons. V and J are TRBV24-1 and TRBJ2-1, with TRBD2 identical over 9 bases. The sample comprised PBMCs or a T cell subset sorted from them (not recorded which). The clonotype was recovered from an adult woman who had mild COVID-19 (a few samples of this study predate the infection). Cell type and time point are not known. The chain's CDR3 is CAPEAGGKYNEQFF. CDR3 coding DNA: TGTGCCCCCGAGGCGGGAGGGAAATACAATGAGCAGTTCTTC.